The clone carrying this TCR beta chain was seen only a few times. Antigen unknown. Per the germline V gene, CDR1 is MGHDK and CDR2 is SYGVNS. The CDR3 covers 13 residues. V was trimmed by 3 bases and J by 0 bases, leaving 5 bases between them. The data belong to a study of cytomegalovirus exposure and HLA in healthy donors. Study-wide findings and caveats: Three chains linked to CMV were shown in vitro to be specific for CMV antigens. Further analysis, carried out later, found HLA-associated TCR beta chains more clonally expanded than equally common other chains. Reportedly, a later analysis found an Asian-associated ancestry cluster had fewer N-insertions than the approximately 670-donor mean.

A multiplex PCR was run with 60 Vbeta primers and 13 Jbeta primers. TCRdb's table, derived via immunoSEQ multiplex PCR, lists solely in-frame clones and lacks some. The sample contains 130,000 to 150,000 clones, 75% to 80% of which appear only once. The receptor was isolated from a male donor in good health and CMV-seronegative. The sequenced sample consisted of PBMCs. The chain couples TRBV25-1 to TRBJ1-1, with D maybe TRBD1 (5 bases). CDR3 DNA: TGTGCCAGCAGTGACAGGGTGAACACTGAAGCTTTCTTT. This sequence encodes CASSDRVNTEAFF.